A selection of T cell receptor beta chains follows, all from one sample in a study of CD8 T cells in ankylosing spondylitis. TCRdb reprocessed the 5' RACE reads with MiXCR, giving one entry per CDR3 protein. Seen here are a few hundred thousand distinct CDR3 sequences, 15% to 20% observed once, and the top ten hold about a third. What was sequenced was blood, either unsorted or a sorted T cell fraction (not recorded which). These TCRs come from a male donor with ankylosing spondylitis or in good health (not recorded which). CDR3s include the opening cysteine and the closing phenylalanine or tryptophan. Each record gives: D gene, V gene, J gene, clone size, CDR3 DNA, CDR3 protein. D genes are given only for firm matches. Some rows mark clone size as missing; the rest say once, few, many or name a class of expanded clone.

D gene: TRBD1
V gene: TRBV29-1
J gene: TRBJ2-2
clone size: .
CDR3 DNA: TGCAGCGCTGGGACAGGGGGCTTGGCCGGGGAGCTGTTTTTT
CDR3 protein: CSAGTGGLAGELFF

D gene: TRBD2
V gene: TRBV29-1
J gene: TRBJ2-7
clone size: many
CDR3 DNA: TGCAGCTCCCGGGACTACCGAGGGGTGCAGTACTTC
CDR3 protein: CSSRDYRGVQYF

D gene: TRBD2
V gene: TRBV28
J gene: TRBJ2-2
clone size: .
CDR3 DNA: TGTGCCAGCAGTTCGCCAGCGGGAGGGCAGGCCGGGGAGCTGTTTTTT
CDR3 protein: CASSSPAGGQAGELFF

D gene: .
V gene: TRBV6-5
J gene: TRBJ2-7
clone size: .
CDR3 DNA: TGTGCCAGCAGTTACTCGATCGCGGCCGAGCAGTACTTC
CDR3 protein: CASSYSIAAEQYF

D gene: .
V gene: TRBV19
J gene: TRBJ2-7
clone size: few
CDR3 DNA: TGTGCCAGTAGTAAAATCCGGGACACCTCCGGCGAGCAGTACTTC
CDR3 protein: CASSKIRDTSGEQYF

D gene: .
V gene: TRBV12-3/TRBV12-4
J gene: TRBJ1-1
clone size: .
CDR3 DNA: TGTGCCAGCAGTTTAAGTAGGGTGAACACTGAAGCTTTCTTT
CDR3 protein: CASSLSRVNTEAFF

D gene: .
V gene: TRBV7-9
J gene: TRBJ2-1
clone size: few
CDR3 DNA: TGTGCCAGCACCAACCGGGGGCTCAGGGGCAATGAGCAGTTCTTC
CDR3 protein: CASTNRGLRGNEQFF

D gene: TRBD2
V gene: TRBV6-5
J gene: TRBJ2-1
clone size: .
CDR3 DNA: TGTGCCAGCAGTTACTCACTAGCGGGGAGCTCCTACAATGAGCAGTTCTTC
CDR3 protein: CASSYSLAGSSYNEQFF

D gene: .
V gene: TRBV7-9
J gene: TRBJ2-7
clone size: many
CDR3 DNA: TGTGCCAGCAGTGGCGGGCAGTCCTACGAGCAGTACTTC
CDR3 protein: CASSGGQSYEQYF

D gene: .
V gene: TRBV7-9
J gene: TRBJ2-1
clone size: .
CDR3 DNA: TGTGCCAGCAGCTTAGCGGGAGGAGTCCACAATGAGCAGTTCTTC
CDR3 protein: CASSLAGGVHNEQFF

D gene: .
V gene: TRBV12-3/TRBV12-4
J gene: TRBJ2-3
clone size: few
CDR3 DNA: TGTGCCAGCAGTTGGGTCCGAGCTGGGGATACGCAGTATTTT
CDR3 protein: CASSWVRAGDTQYF

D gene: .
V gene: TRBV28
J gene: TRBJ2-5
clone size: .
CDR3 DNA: TGTGCCAGCAGTTTAGTGGGGGGCCCCGGGGTGACCCAGTACTTC
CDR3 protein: CASSLVGGPGVTQYF

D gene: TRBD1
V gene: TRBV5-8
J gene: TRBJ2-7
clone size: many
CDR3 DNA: TGTGCCAGCAGCCCCCCTTTACAGGGGCGGTACGAGCAGTACTTC
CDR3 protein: CASSPPLQGRYEQYF

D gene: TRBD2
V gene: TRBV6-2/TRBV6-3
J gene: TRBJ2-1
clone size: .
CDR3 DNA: TGTGCCAGCAGTTACTCGAAGTCAGGACTAGCGGGAGGGCCCTACAATGAGCAGTTCTTC
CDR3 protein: CASSYSKSGLAGGPYNEQFF

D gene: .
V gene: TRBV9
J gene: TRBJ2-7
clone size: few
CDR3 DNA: TGTGCCAGCAGCGTAGAGGGGGACGGGTTCTACGAGCAGTACTTC
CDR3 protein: CASSVEGDGFYEQYF

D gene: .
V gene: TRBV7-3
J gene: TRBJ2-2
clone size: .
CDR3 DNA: TGTGCCAGCAGCTTCTGGGGAGGGGAGCTGTTTTTT
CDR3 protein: CASSFWGGELFF

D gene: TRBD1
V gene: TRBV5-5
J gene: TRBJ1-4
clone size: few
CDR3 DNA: TGTGCCAGCAACCAGGGGGCAGGGGCTGAAAAACTGTTTTTT
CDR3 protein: CASNQGAGAEKLFF

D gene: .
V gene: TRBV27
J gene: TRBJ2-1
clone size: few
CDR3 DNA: TGTGCCAGCAGTTTATCGCCTACCTACAATGAGCAGTTCTTC
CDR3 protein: CASSLSPTYNEQFF

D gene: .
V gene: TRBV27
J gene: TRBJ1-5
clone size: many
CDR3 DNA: TGTGCCAGCAGTCAGAGAAATCAGCCCCAGCATTTT
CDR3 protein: CASSQRNQPQHF

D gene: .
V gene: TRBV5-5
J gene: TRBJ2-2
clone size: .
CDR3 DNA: TGTGCCAGCAGGAGTACAAACACCGGGGAGCTGTTTTTT
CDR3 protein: CASRSTNTGELFF

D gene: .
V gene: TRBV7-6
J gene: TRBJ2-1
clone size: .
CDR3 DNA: TGTGCCAGCAGCTTAGCCCCCTCCGGGGGAGCCTACAATGAGCAGTTCTTC
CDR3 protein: CASSLAPSGGAYNEQFF

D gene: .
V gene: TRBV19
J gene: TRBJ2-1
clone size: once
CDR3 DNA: TGTGCCAGTAGTATCTATGCTTCAAACAATGAGCAGTTCTTC
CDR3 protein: CASSIYASNNEQFF

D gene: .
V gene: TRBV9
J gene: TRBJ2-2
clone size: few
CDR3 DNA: TGTGCCAGCAGCGTAGAGGATGGAACCGGGGAGCTGTTTTTT
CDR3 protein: CASSVEDGTGELFF

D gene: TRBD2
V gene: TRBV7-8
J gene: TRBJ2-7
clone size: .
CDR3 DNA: TGTGCCAGCAGCTGGTCACTAGCGGGCTCCTACGAGCAGTACTTC
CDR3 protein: CASSWSLAGSYEQYF

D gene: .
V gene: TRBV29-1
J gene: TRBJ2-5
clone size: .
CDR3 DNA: TGCAGCGTTAGCAGGGGAGAGGAGACCCAGTACTTC
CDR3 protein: CSVSRGEETQYF

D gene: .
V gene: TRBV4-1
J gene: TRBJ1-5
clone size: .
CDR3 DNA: TGCGCCAGCAGCCAAGTCAGTTTAAATCAGCCCCAGCATTTT
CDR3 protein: CASSQVSLNQPQHF

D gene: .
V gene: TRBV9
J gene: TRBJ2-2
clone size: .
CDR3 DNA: TGTGCCAGCAGCGCTACGACTGGGGGGGAGCTGTTTTTT
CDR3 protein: CASSATTGGELFF

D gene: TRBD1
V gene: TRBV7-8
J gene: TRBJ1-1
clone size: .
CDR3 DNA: TGTGCCTCTGACAGGGTGAACACTGAAGCTTTCTTT
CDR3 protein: CASDRVNTEAFF

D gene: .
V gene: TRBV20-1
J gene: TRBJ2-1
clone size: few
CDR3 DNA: TGCAGTGCTGGGGGAGTACAGGTTCCGACCTACAATGAGCAGTTCTTC
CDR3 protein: CSAGGVQVPTYNEQFF

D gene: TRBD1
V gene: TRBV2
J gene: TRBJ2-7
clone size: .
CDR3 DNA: TGTGCCACCGAGATGGGGACAGGGACCTACGAGCAGTACTTC
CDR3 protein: CATEMGTGTYEQYF

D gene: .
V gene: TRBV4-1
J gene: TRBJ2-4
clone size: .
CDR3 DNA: TGCGCCAGCAGCCAGGGGAGGGGGGACATTCAGTACTTC
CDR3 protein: CASSQGRGDIQYF

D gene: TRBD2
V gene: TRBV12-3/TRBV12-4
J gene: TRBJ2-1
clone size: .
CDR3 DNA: TGTGCCAGCACATTTTCGGGACTAGCGGGGAATGAGCAGTTCTTC
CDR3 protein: CASTFSGLAGNEQFF

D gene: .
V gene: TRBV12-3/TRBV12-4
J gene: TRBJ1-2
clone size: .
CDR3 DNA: TGTGCCAGCAGTTTCCTATCGGACCACTATGGCTACACCTTC
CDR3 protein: CASSFLSDHYGYTF

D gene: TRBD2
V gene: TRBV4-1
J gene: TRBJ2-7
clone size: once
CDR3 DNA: TGCGCCAGCAGCCAGCCGGGACTAGCCCCTTACGAGCAGTACTTC
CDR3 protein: CASSQPGLAPYEQYF

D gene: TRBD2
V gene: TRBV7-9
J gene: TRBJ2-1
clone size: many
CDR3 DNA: TGTGCCAGCAGCTCCGCACAGGGACTAGCGGACAATGAGCAGTTCTTC
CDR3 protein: CASSSAQGLADNEQFF

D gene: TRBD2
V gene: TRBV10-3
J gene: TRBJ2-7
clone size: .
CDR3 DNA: TGTGCCATCAGTGAGGTAGCGGGAGCCTACGAGCAGTACTTC
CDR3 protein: CAISEVAGAYEQYF

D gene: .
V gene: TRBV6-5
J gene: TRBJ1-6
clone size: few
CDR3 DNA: TGTGCCAGCAGTTACGGAGTCCGTTCACCCCTCCACTTT
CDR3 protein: CASSYGVRSPLHF

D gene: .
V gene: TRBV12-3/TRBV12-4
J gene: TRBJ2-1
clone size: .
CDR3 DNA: TGTGCCAGCAGTTTAGACAGTGGCTCCTACAATGAGCAGTTCTTC
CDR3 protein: CASSLDSGSYNEQFF

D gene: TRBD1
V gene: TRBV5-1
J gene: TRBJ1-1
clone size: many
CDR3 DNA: TGCGCCAGCAGCTGGGACAGGGGAAACACTGAAGCTTTCTTT
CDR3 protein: CASSWDRGNTEAFF

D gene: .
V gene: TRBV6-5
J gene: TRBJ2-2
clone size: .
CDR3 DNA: TGTGCCAGCAGTTACTTAACAGGGCCCCCTAACACCGGGGAGCTGTTTTTT
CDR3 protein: CASSYLTGPPNTGELFF

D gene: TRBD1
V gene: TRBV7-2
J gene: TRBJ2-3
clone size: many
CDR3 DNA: TGTGCCAGCAGCTTAAGGGGGACAGGGAGTATTGCAGATACGCAGTATTTT
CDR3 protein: CASSLRGTGSIADTQYF

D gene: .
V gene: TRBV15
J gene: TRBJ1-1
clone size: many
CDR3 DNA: TGTGCCACCAGCGACGGGGGGGCCAGGACTGAAGCTTTCTTT
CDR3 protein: CATSDGGARTEAFF

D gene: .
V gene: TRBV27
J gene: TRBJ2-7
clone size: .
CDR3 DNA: TGTGCCAGCAGTTTGCAGCAGTACTACGAGCAGTACTTC
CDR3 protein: CASSLQQYYEQYF

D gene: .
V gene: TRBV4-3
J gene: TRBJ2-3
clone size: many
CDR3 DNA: TGCGCCAGCAGCCAAGATATCCCAGATACGCAGTATTTT
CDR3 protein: CASSQDIPDTQYF

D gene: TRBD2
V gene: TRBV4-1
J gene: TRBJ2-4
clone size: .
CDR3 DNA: TGCGCCAGCAGCCCCCGAGGGGGACTAGCGGATGAGTACTTC
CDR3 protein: CASSPRGGLADEYF

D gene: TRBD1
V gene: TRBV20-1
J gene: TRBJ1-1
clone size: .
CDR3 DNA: TGCAGTGCTAGTCCTAGGACAGGGGGCTCTGAAGCTTTCTTT
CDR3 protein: CSASPRTGGSEAFF

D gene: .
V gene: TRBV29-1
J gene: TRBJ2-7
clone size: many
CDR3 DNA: TGCAGCGTCACCACCCCGGGATCTCTATACTACGAGCAGTACTTC
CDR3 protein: CSVTTPGSLYYEQYF

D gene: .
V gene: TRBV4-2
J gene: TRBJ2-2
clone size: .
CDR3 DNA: TGTGCCAGCAGCCAAGGTCTCCCTGGCACCGGGGAGCTGTTTTTT
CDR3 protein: CASSQGLPGTGELFF

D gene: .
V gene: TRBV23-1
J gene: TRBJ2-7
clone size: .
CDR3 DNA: TGCGCCAGCACTCCCCGGAGACGGCACTACGAGCAGTACTTC
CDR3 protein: CASTPRRRHYEQYF

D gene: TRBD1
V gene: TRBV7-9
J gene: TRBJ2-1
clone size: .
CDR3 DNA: TGTGCCAGCAGCTTACCGGGACAGGGGGCGATGGGGGGTGAGCAGTTCTTC
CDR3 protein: CASSLPGQGAMGGEQFF

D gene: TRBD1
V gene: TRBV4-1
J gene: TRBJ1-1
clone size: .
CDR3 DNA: TGCGCCAGCAGCCCTCGAGACAGGGTCCCGTTGAACACTGAAGCTTTCTTT
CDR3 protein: CASSPRDRVPLNTEAFF

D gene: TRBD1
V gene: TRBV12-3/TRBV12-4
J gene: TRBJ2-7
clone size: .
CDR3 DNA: TGTGCCAGCAGACCAACAGGGGGCGGCAACGAGCAGTACTTC
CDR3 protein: CASRPTGGGNEQYF

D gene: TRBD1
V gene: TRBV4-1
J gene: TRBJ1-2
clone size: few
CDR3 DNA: TGCGCCAGCAGCCAAGAGGGACAGGGGGGCTATGGCTACACCTTC
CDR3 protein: CASSQEGQGGYGYTF

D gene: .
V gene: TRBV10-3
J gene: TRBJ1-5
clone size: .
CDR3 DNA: TGTGCCATCAGTGTCGGGAGCAATCAGCCCCAGCATTTT
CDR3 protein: CAISVGSNQPQHF